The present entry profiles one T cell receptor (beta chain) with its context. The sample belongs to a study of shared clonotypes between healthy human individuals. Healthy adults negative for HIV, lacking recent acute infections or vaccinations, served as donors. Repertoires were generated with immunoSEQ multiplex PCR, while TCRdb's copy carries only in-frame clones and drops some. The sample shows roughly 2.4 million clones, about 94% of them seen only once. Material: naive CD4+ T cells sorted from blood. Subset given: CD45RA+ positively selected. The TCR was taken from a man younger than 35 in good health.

This chain's CDR3 is CASSLDLANTGELFF. As DNA, the CDR3 is TGTGCCAGCAGCTTAGATCTAGCGAACACCGGGGAGCTGTTTTTT. The gene calls are TRBV7-2 and TRBJ2-2; D unresolved. V was trimmed by 1 base and J by 0 bases, leaving 6 bases between them. CDR1 is SGHTA, CDR2 FQGNSA, per germline. CDR3 size: 15 residues.